This T cell receptor (beta chain) was recorded in a study of control samples from healthy donors and cancer patients. The CDR3 loop spans 12 amino acids. Germline V gene lookup returns CDR1 SQVTM and CDR2 ANQGSEA. V lost 6 bases and J lost 4, with 12 bases in between. Some clones are missing from TCRdb's copy, which holds only in-frame ones; the method was immunoSEQ multiplex PCR. The sample shows roughly 20,000 clones, 80% to 90% of them seen only once. Input material: PBMCs. The TCR comes from a man in his 60s with colorectal cancer. The chain uses TRBV29-1 and TRBJ1-1; D is unresolved. The chain's CDR3 is CSVRAYPTEAFF. For the CDR3, the DNA is TGCAGCGTACGGGCCTACCCCACTGAAGCTTTCTTT.